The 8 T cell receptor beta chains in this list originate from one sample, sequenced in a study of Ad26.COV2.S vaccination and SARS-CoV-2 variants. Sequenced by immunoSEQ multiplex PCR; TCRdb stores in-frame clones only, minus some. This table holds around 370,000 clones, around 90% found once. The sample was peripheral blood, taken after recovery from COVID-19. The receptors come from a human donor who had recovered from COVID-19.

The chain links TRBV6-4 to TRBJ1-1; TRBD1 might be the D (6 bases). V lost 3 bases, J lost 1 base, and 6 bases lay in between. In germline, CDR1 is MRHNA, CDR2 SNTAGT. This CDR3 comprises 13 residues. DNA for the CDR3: TGTGCCAGCAGTGAACAGGGGAACACTGAAGCTTTCTTT. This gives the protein CASSEQGNTEAFF.

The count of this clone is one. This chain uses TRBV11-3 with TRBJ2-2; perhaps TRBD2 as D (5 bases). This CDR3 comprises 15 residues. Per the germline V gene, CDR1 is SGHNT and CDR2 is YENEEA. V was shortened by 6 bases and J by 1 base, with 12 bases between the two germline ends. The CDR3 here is CASRPGRENTGELFF. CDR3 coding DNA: TGTGCCAGCAGGCCAGGCCGGGAGAACACCGGGGAGCTGTTTTTT.

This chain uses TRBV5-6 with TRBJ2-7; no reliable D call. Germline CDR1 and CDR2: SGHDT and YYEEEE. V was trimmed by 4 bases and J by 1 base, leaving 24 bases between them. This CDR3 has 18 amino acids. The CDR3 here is CASSPLNPGRSTSYEQYF. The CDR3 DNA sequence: TGTGCCAGCAGCCCGTTAAATCCGGGCCGCTCAACATCCTACGAGCAGTACTTC.

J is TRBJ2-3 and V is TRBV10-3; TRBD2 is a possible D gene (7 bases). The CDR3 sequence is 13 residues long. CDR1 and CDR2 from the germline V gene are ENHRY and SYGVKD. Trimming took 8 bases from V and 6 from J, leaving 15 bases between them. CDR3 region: CAIRGGGTDTQYF. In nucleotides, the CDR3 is TGTGCCATCCGAGGGGGGGGAACGGATACGCAGTATTTT.

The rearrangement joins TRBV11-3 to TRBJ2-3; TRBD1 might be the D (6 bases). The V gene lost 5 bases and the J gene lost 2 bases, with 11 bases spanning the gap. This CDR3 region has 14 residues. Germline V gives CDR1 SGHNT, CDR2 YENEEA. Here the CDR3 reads CASSQGHTTDTQYF. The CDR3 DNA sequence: TGTGCCAGCAGCCAGGGACATACCACAGATACGCAGTATTTT.

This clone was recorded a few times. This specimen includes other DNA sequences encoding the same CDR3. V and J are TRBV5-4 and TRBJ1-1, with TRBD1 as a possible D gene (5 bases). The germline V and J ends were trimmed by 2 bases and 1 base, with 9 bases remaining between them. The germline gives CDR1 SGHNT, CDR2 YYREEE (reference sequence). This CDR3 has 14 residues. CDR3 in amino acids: CASSFGQGNTEAFF. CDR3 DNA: TGTGCCAGCAGCTTTGGGCAGGGGAACACTGAAGCTTTCTTT.

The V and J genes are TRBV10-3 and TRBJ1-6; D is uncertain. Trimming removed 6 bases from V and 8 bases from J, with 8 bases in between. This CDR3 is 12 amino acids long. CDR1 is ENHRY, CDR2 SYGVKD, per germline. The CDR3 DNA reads TGTGCCATCAGAGGGAGGGATTCACCCCTCCACTTT. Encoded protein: CAIRGRDSPLHF.

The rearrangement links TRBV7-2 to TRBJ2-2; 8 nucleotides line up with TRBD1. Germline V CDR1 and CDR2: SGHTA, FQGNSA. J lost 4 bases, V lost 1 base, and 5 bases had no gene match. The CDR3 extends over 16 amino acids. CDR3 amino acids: CASSLGQGWATGELFF. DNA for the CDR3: TGTGCCAGCAGCTTAGGACAGGGGTGGGCCACCGGGGAGCTGTTTTTT.